This entry features one TCR beta chain sequence. This entry belongs to a study of shared clonotypes between healthy human individuals. Generated by immunoSEQ multiplex PCR, the TCRdb table keeps only in-frame clones and is missing some. The table records around 440,000 clones, roughly three quarters of them present only once. The CDR3 runs to 16 residues. The ends were cut back, 4 bases at V and 2 bases at J, with 18 bases in the middle. The germline CDR1 and CDR2 sequences are SGHRS and YFSETQ. The sequence was collected from a woman aged 40 to 50 in good health. Some clones in this sample may be carry-over from other donors' samples. The chain links TRBV5-1 to TRBJ1-1; unclear D gene. Sequencing was done on a sample of PBMCs. This chain's CDR3 is CASSPLGWGANTEAFF. The CDR3 DNA reads as TGCGCCAGCAGCCCGTTGGGGTGGGGAGCAAACACTGAAGCTTTCTTT.